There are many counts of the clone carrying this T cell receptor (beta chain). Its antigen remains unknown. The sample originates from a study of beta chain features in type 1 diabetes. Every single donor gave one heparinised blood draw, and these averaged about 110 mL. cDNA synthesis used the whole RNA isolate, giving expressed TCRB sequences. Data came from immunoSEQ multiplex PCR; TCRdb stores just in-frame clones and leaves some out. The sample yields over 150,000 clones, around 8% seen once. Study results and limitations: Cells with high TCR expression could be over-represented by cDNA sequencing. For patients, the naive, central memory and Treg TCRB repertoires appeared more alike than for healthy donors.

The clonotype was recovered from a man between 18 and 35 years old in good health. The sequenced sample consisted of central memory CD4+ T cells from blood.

The CDR3 loop is CASSPGRDEQYF. CDR3 coding DNA: TGTGCCAGCTCGCCGGGGAGGGACGAGCAGTACTTC. The V gene is TRBV18, the J gene TRBJ2-7; TRBD2 matches 7 bases. V trimming: 6 bases; J trimming: 5 bases; junction bases outside the gene matches: 4. The CDR3 sequence is 12 residues long. The germline V gene encodes CDR1 KGHSH and CDR2 LQKENI.